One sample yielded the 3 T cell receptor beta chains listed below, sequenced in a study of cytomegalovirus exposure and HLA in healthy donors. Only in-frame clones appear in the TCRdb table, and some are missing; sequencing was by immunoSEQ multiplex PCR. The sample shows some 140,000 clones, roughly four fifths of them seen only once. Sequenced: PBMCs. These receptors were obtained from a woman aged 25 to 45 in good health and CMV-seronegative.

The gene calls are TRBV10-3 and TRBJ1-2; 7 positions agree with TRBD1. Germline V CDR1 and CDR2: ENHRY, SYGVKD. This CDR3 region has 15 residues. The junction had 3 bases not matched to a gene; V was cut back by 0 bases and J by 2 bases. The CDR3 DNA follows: TGTGCCATCAGTGAGTCGATAGGGGGCAACTATGGCTACACCTTC. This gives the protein CAISESIGGNYGYTF.

CDR3 loop: CASTPTGTGGYTF. Written as DNA, the CDR3 is TGTGCCAGCACCCCGACAGGGACAGGTGGCTACACCTTC. The J gene is TRBJ1-2, the V gene TRBV6-1, with 8 positions matching TRBD1. With V trimmed by 7 bases and J by 7 bases, 8 bases remained unmatched. The CDR3 extends over 13 amino acids. CDR1 MNHNS and CDR2 SASEGT come from the germline V gene.

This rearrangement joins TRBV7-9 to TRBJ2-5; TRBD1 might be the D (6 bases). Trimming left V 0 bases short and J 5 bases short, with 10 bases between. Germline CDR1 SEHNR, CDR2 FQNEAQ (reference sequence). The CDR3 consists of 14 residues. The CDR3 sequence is CASSLARGAETQYF. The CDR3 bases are TGTGCCAGCAGCTTAGCCAGGGGCGCTGAGACCCAGTACTTC.